A single sample gave rise to the 21 T cell receptor beta chains below, sequenced in a study of Graves' ophthalmopathy and Graves' hyperthyroidism. The sequenced template was RNA, covering the TCR beta CDR3 region. HTBI-primed first-round RT-PCR preceded second-round multiplex PCR. TCRdb re-analysed the multiplex PCR reads in MiXCR, keeping a single row per CDR3 protein. The data contain about 220,000 distinct CDR3 sequences, roughly 21% of them singletons. The sequenced sample was peripheral blood. The receptors stem from a woman aged 50 to 60 with Graves' ophthalmopathy.

This clonotype came up many times. The chain carries TRBV27 and TRBJ1-6; 8 bases align to TRBD1. Germline V CDR1 and CDR2: MNHEY, SMNVEV (reference sequence). V gave up 5 bases and J gave up 12 bases; unmatched junction bases: 6. The CDR3 loop spans 13 amino acids. CDR3 sequence reads: CASSAGTGGPLHF. For the CDR3, the DNA is TGTGCCAGCAGTGCAGGGACAGGCGGACCCCTCCACTTT.

This clonotype appeared many times. The gene calls are TRBV19 and TRBJ2-3, with unresolved D. CDR3 size: 13 residues. The V gene's germline CDR1 is LNHDA and CDR2 SQIVND (reference sequence). V gave up 11 bases and J gave up 4 bases, with 16 bases separating them. In DNA form, the CDR3 reads TGTGCCGTGGGGAATTACATCGCAGATACGCAGTATTTT. Encoded protein: CAVGNYIADTQYF.

The J gene is TRBJ2-7, the V gene TRBV5-5; 7 bases align to TRBD2. The V segment lost 3 bases and the J segment 4 bases; nucleotides outside the gene matches: 13. From germline, CDR1 is SGHKS and CDR2 YYEKEE (reference sequence). This CDR3 has 16 residues. The chain's CDR3 is CASSSPRASGPYEQYF. For the CDR3, the DNA is TGTGCCAGCAGCTCCCCCAGGGCTAGCGGACCTTACGAGCAGTACTTC.

In its sample, this clonotype was seen many times. V and J are TRBV2 and TRBJ1-5; 8 nucleotides line up with TRBD1. Germline-derived CDR1 and CDR2 are SNHLY and FYNNEI. The J segment lost 4 bases and the V segment lost 6 bases, leaving 5 bases of the junction unmatched. The CDR3 runs to 14 residues. As DNA, the CDR3 is TGTGCCAGCAGCCCGGACAGGGTTAATCAGCCCCAGCATTTT. Translating it yields CASSPDRVNQPQHF.

This clonotype appeared many times. V usage is TRBV20-1 and J usage is TRBJ1-1; D is possibly TRBD1 (6 bases). Between the trimmed V and J ends, which lost 5 bases and 3 bases, there was a span of 10 bases. Germline CDR1 DFQATT, CDR2 SNEGSKA (reference sequence). The CDR3 consists of 12 residues. CDR3 sequence (DNA): TGCAGTGCTGGGCACAGGGACACTGAAGCTTTCTTT. Protein sequence: CSAGHRDTEAFF.

In this sample, this clonotype turned up many times. V and J are TRBV28 and TRBJ2-7; 7 bases fit TRBD1. This CDR3 region has 14 residues. Germline lookup yields CDR1 MDHEN and CDR2 SYDVKM. The ends lost 7 bases at V and 7 bases at J; junction bases unmatched: 13. CDR3 loop: CASKLGGQGVEQYF. The CDR3 nucleotides read TGTGCCAGCAAATTGGGCGGGCAGGGGGTAGAGCAGTACTTC. Based on the CDR3 plus reference TRBV28 and TRBJ2-7, the full variable domain is DVKVTQSSRYLVKRTGEKVFLECVQDMDHENMFWYRQDPGLGLRLIYFSYDVKMKEKGDIPEGYSVSREKKERFSLILESASTNQTSMYLCASKLGGQGVEQYFGPGTRLTVT.

In the case of this clonotype: The junction and the germline gene differ at one end; a read error may be behind it. This chain joins TRBV9 and TRBJ1-3; TRBD1 aligns across 7 bases. This CDR3 region has 13 residues. The germline CDR1 and CDR2 sequences are SGDLS and YYNGEE. The CDR3 loop is CASSESAGGVLSF. In nucleotides, the CDR3 is TGTGCCAGCAGCGAGAGCGCAGGGGGAGTATTATCTTTT.

V and J are TRBV28 and TRBJ1-1; D may be TRBD1 (5 bases). This CDR3 contains 16 residues. CDR1 and CDR2 from the germline V gene are MDHEN and SYDVKM. V dropped 5 bases and J dropped 3 bases, with 19 bases sitting between them. The CDR3 loop is CASSPYYDSKHTEAFF. The CDR3 DNA sequence: TGTGCCAGCAGTCCCTATTACGACAGTAAGCACACTGAAGCTTTCTTT.

This clonotype came up many times. V is TRBV2 and J is TRBJ1-2; tentatively, D is TRBD1 (5 bases). The CDR3 loop spans 11 amino acids. The V end was cut by 6 bases, the J end by 8 bases, with 10 bases between. CDR1 is SNHLY, CDR2 FYNNEI, per germline. The CDR3 sequence is CASRLDRGYTF. In nucleotides, the CDR3 is TGTGCCAGCAGACTCGACAGAGGCTACACCTTC.

Regarding this clonotype: A clone one base away is much larger, so this may be a read error. This chain uses TRBV20-1 with TRBJ2-5; D assignment may be TRBD1 or TRBD2 (5 bases each). Germline V gives CDR1 DFQATT, CDR2 SNEGSKA (reference sequence). Trimming left V 1 base short and J 2 bases short, with 14 bases between. The CDR3 covers 15 residues. Here the CDR3 reads CSARGGEGWQETQYF. CDR3 in DNA: TGCAGTGCTAGAGGGGGTGAGGGGTGGCAAGAGACCCAGTACTTC.

This clonotype has at least ten counts. The rearrangement uses TRBV9 and TRBJ2-7; 10 bases line up with TRBD1. CDR1 and CDR2 from the germline V gene are SGDLS and YYNGEE. V was clipped by 4 bases and J by 5 bases; unmatched bases: 12. The CDR3 has 16 amino acids. The DNA for the CDR3 is TGTGCCAGCAGCCCCCACCTCCGGGACAGGGGCCACGAGCAGTACTTC. Translated, it gives CASSPHLRDRGHEQYF.

The chain recombines TRBV6-1 with TRBJ2-7, with D tentatively TRBD1 (5 bases). Trimming stripped 6 bases from V and 3 bases from J, with 15 bases between. The CDR3 runs to 14 residues. Germline CDR1 MNHNS, CDR2 SASEGT. The CDR3 region has the DNA TGTGCCAGCAGCCCCCCAGGGAATAACTACGAGCAGTACTTC. Translation gives CASSPPGNNYEQYF.

This chain joins TRBV27 and TRBJ1-1; 7 bases line up with TRBD1. J was trimmed by 1 base and V by 8 bases; bases with no gene match: 7. The CDR3 has 14 residues. Germline V gene data show CDR1 as MNHEY and CDR2 as SMNVEV (reference sequence). Written as DNA, the CDR3 is TGTGCCAGCGGCCGGGACAGCCCGAACACTGAAGCTTTCTTT. As protein: CASGRDSPNTEAFF.

The chain couples TRBV6-2 or TRBV6-3 to TRBJ2-3, with a possible D match to TRBD2 (5 bases). V lost 6 bases and J lost 5, with 24 bases in between. Germline assignment: CDR1 MNHEY and CDR2 SVGEGT. The length of the CDR3 is 17 residues. As DNA, the CDR3 is TGTGCCAGCAGGAGCTTGGCGGGTATGGGAATGGGAGATACGCAGTATTTT. Translation: CASRSLAGMGMGDTQYF.

This clonotype appeared many times. The chain recombines TRBV6-2 or TRBV6-3 with TRBJ1-5, with D perhaps TRBD1 (6 bases). Between the trimmed V and J ends, which lost 5 bases and 5 bases, there was a span of 10 bases. The CDR3 length is 13 residues. Per germline, CDR1 MNHEY and CDR2 SVGEGT. The CDR3 bases are TGTGCCAGCAGTAAAGGGGGATATCAGCCCCAGCATTTT. Protein product: CASSKGGYQPQHF.

J is TRBJ1-6 and V is TRBV6-1, with no clear D. Trimming took 6 bases from V and 7 from J, leaving 10 bases between them. Germline V gene data show CDR1 as MNHNS and CDR2 as SASEGT. The CDR3 has 13 residues. CDR3 sequence (DNA): TGTGCCAGCAGGGCCCCTGAGAATTCACCCCTCCACTTT. Protein sequence: CASRAPENSPLHF.

In this sample, this clonotype turned up many times. The chain links TRBV19 to TRBJ2-5; 8 bases are a match to TRBD2. V lost 7 bases and J lost 4; bases outside the gene matches: 5. CDR3 size: 13 residues. Germline V gives CDR1 LNHDA, CDR2 SQIVND (reference sequence). CDR3 region: CASTYSGTETQYF. CDR3 DNA sequence: TGTGCCAGTACCTATAGCGGGACAGAGACCCAGTACTTC.

This sequence joins TRBV15 and TRBJ1-2, with D possibly TRBD1 on 6 matching bases. CDR3 length: 17 amino acids. Germline V lookup: CDR1 LNHNV, CDR2 YYDKDF (reference sequence). Trimming cost V 5 bases and J 5 bases, with 24 bases left between them. CDR3 loop: CATSPRNYRADHYGYTF. In DNA form, the CDR3 reads TGTGCCACCAGCCCACGTAATTACAGGGCTGACCATTATGGCTACACCTTC.

This clonotype appeared many times. This chain links TRBV6-1 with TRBJ1-1, with a weak D call TRBD1 (5 bases). V shed 6 bases and J shed 0 bases, with 11 bases lying between them. This CDR3 comprises 14 residues. Germline V gene lookup returns CDR1 MNHNS and CDR2 SASEGT. The CDR3 DNA reads TGTGCCAGCAGAAAGACAGACATGAACACTGAAGCTTTCTTT. The encoded protein is CASRKTDMNTEAFF.

As regards this clonotype: A much larger clone is a single base away; this may be a read error. V and J are TRBV5-1 and TRBJ2-7, with a possible D match to TRBD1 (6 bases). Germline V gene sequence: CDR1 SGHRS, CDR2 YFSETQ. This CDR3 is built from 11 residues. CDR3 nucleotides: TGCGCCAGCAGCTCACAGGGAGAGCAGCACTTC. This encodes CASSSQGEQHF.

This clonotype has ten or more counts. V and J are TRBV19 and TRBJ1-1; D might be TRBD1 (6 bases). V lost 5 bases and J lost 3, with 22 bases in between. From germline, CDR1 is LNHDA and CDR2 SQIVND (reference sequence). The CDR3 contains 17 residues. The DNA of the CDR3 is TGTGCCAGTAGTGCAAAGACAAGGGGGGGGAGAGACACTGAAGCTTTCTTT. Translating it yields CASSAKTRGGRDTEAFF.